This T cell receptor (beta chain) was sequenced for a study of T cells in tuberculosis. Germline V gene data show CDR1 as SGHNT and CDR2 as YENEEA. V lost 5 bases and J lost 4; bases outside the gene matches: 3. The CDR3 is 15 residues long. Here immunoSEQ multiplex PCR was the method, and the copy in TCRdb shows in-frame clones only, minus some. The repertoire holds about 88,000 clones, approximately 91% seen once, with approximately 2% in the top ten. Thawed, overnight-rested PBMC were stained with GMM-loaded CD1B tetramer, viability dye and anti-CD3, then sorted. The CD1B tetramers carried C32 glucose monomycolate purified from Rhodococcus equi.

This sequence originates from an adult woman with latent tuberculosis. The sequencing input was CD1b-GMM tetramer-negative cells sorted from PBMCs. This chain uses TRBV11-3 with TRBJ2-4; the match to TRBD2 covers 12 bases. The CDR3, as DNA: TGTGCCAGCAGCAAAGGGACTAGCGGGAAAAACATTCAGTACTTC. Protein sequence: CASSKGTSGKNIQYF.